One TCR beta chain is described in this entry. Its antigen remains unidentified. The data were taken from a study of cytomegalovirus exposure and HLA in healthy donors. The CDR3 spans 12 residues. V was cut by 7 bases and J by 5 bases, with 12 bases left in between. The V gene's germline CDR1 is SNHLY and CDR2 FYNNEI. Regarding the study as a whole: CMV antigen specificity of a few CMV-associated chains was confirmed in vitro.

In the PCR, 60 Vbeta and 13 Jbeta primers were used. Generated by immunoSEQ multiplex PCR, the TCRdb table keeps only in-frame clones and is missing some. The repertoire holds about 160,000 clones, around four fifths seen once, with less than 1% in the top ten. V is TRBV2 and J is TRBJ2-7; D may be TRBD2 (5 bases). The sequenced sample was PBMCs. The source of this sequence is a girl aged 2 to 9 in good health and CMV-seropositive. The CDR3 DNA follows: TGTGCCAGCAACGTCGAGCGGAACGAGCAGTACTTC. It specifies CASNVERNEQYF.